This T cell receptor beta chain originates from a study of blood T cell repertoires in COVID-19 (TCRdb year 2020). For the wider study: Samples covering the acute and convalescent phases of COVID-19 were provided by collaborators in the United States, Italy and Spain. The material from the prospective study consisted of cDNA or gDNA derived from T cells, B-cell-depleted T cells, or PBMCs. Subjects who had been exposed to COVID-19, were actively infected with it, or had recovered from it provided the deeply sampled blood TCRbeta repertoires that made up the dataset. The repertoires were released in a freely available public database intended as a resource for research on the immune response to SARS-CoV-2. The sample metadata nearly always contained a de-identified subject ID, COVID-19 status, age in years and sex. The samples were drawn from the first 160 participants of the ongoing ImmuneRACE study and from over 950 subjects provided by 6 global collaborators. Where available, HLA class I and class II types were obtained from metadata supplied by the sample provider rather than from assay-based typing.

This clone was recorded at least ten times. The clone's antigen remains unknown. Base qualities are not at hand, and no much larger clone is one base apart. Trimming accounts for 2 bases at V and 4 bases at J, while the number of junction bases matched to no gene is 3. The germline V gene (reference sequence) supplies CDR1 MNHNY and CDR2 SVGAGI. From its cysteine to its phenylalanine, the CDR3 spans 15 amino acids. Only the CDR3 region is kept as DNA, spanning 45 bases read in frame from base 1. Whole blood was collected in K2EDTA tubes by collaborating institutions according to the institutions' own protocols. For TCRbeta analysis, collaborator samples were shipped as frozen whole blood, as isolated PBMCs, or as DNA extracted from either sample type. Study-wide conclusions, independent of this receptor: How much clinical and demographic metadata was included differed by source and by participant, and the metadata was provided uncurated.

TCRbeta CDR3 regions were amplified from genomic DNA by means of the immunoSEQ Assay, a bias-controlled multiplex PCR. Per the authors' processing: Nucleated cell counts per sample were estimated from amplification of reference gene primers within the assay. Sequence reads were collapsed and filtered to measure the absolute abundance of every unique TCRbeta CDR3 rearrangement. For each sample, productive Simpson clonality was calculated as the square root of Simpson's diversity index over productive rearrangements. Sourced from immuneACCESS, this table was stored by TCRdb with only in-frame sequences that have V and J called. A share of the clones is absent; for the studies checked, an unresolved V gene accounts for under half, and the remainder has no known explanation. V and J calls plus clone size are reproduced from that table; the DNA served to infer D and trimming. Counted in this sample were over 200,000 clones; 75% to 90% of them appeared once. Together, the top ten hold roughly 27% of the sample.

The sequenced sample was peripheral blood. The sequence derives from a man aged 35 to 55 with acute or convalescent COVID-19. The V and J genes are TRBV6-6 and TRBJ1-1, and 11 junction bases match TRBD1. The CDR3 amino acid sequence is: CASSYRGTGGTEAFF. The nucleotides are TGTGCCAGCAGTTACAGGGGGACAGGGGGCACTGAAGCTTTCTTT.